Presented here are 15 T cell receptor beta chains from one specimen sequenced in a study of cytomegalovirus exposure and HLA in healthy donors. PCR used 60 Vbeta primers and 13 Jbeta primers. Libraries were prepared by immunoSEQ multiplex PCR; TCRdb keeps only in-frame clonotypes and omits some of them. The sample has about 130,000 clones; more than 75% are singletons. Sequences were obtained from PBMCs. All receptors come from a female donor in good health and CMV-seronegative.

CDR3 residues: CASSLGLAGGDTQYF. In DNA, the CDR3 is TGCGCCAGCAGCTTGGGACTAGCGGGAGGCGATACGCAGTATTTT. The rearrangement uses TRBV5-1 and TRBJ2-3; 13 bases match TRBD2. Germline CDR1 SGHRS, CDR2 YFSETQ. This CDR3 comprises 15 residues. V was pared by 0 bases and J by 6 bases, with 1 base of the junction left unmatched.

Regarding this clone: An end of the junction does not agree with germline; a read error may underlie this. This chain connects TRBV7-2 to TRBJ1-2, with 8 nucleotides matching TRBD1. Germline CDR1 is SGHTA and CDR2 is FQGNSA. The CDR3 loop spans 12 amino acids. In DNA form, the CDR3 reads TGTGCCAGCAGCCAATATCAGGGGGCTCACGACTTC. Amino acid sequence: CASSQYQGAHDF.

J is TRBJ2-3 and V is TRBV4-2; 7 bases agree with TRBD2. Germline CDR1 LGHNA, CDR2 YNFKEQ. The CDR3 totals 16 residues. The V gene end was trimmed by 1 base and the J gene end by 4 bases; junction bases not matched to a gene: 8. Here the CDR3 reads CASSQGGGGGADTQYF. CDR3 DNA sequence: TGTGCCAGCAGCCAAGGTGGCGGGGGAGGGGCAGATACGCAGTATTTT.

The genes are TRBV7-9 and TRBJ2-3; 9 bases align to TRBD2. The CDR3 is made up of 14 amino acids. Looked up from germline, CDR1 is SEHNR and CDR2 is FQNEAQ (reference sequence). V was pared by 5 bases and J by 2 bases, with 2 bases of the junction left unmatched. The CDR3: CASSPSGITDTQYF. DNA for the CDR3: TGTGCCAGCAGCCCTAGCGGGATCACAGATACGCAGTATTTT.

This clone appeared a single time. This chain joins TRBV27 and TRBJ2-1, with 9 bases fitting TRBD1. The CDR3 spans 17 residues. Germline trimming cut 4 bases from V and 2 bases from J; bases unmatched to any gene: 9. Germline lookup yields CDR1 MNHEY and CDR2 SMNVEV (reference sequence). The CDR3 protein is CASSSPQTGGTYNEQFF. The CDR3, as DNA: TGTGCCAGCAGTTCACCTCAGACAGGGGGAACCTACAATGAGCAGTTCTTC.

The J gene is TRBJ2-7, the V gene TRBV5-1, with a possible D match to TRBD1 (6 bases). V dropped 4 bases and J dropped 3 bases, with 17 bases sitting between them. Germline CDR1 is SGHRS and CDR2 is YFSETQ. CDR3 length equals 15 residues. The CDR3 nucleotides read TGCGCCAGCAGCGGGACCGGACAGAATCACTACGAGCAGTACTTC. This codes for CASSGTGQNHYEQYF.

V and J are TRBV6-6 and TRBJ2-3, with D possibly TRBD1 on 6 matching bases. In germline, CDR1 is MNHNY, CDR2 SVGAGI (reference sequence). The ends were cut back, 2 bases at V and 1 base at J, with 13 bases in the middle. There are 16 residues in the CDR3. CDR3 region: CASSYTQGSGTDTQYF. DNA of the CDR3: TGTGCCAGCAGTTACACCCAGGGGTCTGGCACAGATACGCAGTATTTT.

As for this clone: A junction boundary mismatches the germline segment, possibly from a read error. The V call is TRBV20-1, the J call TRBJ1-2, with D perhaps matching TRBD1 (5 bases). CDR3 size: 10 residues. The germline V gene encodes CDR1 DFQATT and CDR2 SNEGSKA (reference sequence). The CDR3 sequence is CSAREDKQSF. CDR3 sequence (DNA): TGCAGTGCTAGAGAGGACAAACAATCCTTC.

The rearrangement uses TRBV6-5 and TRBJ2-1; 8 positions agree with TRBD2. V shed 2 bases and J 1 base; nucleotides not matched to a gene: 1. The CDR3 is made up of 15 amino acids. Germline V CDR1 and CDR2: MNHEY, SVGAGI. CDR3 DNA: TGTGCCAGCAGTTACCGACTAGCGTCCTACAATGAGCAGTTCTTC. As protein: CASSYRLASYNEQFF.

V usage is TRBV5-8 and J usage is TRBJ1-1, with D possibly TRBD1 on 6 matching bases. V dropped 2 bases and J dropped 7 bases, with 15 bases sitting between them. In germline, CDR1 is SGHTS, CDR2 YDEGEE. This CDR3 has 14 residues. CDR3 in amino acids: CASSFQGKGSEAFF. The CDR3 DNA follows: TGTGCCAGCAGCTTCCAGGGGAAGGGGAGTGAAGCTTTCTTT.

This sequence joins TRBV29-1 and TRBJ2-3; tentative D call: TRBD2 (5 bases). Germline CDR1 is SQVTM and CDR2 is ANQGSEA. CDR3 length equals 11 residues. Trimming removed 3 bases at V and 6 bases at J, with 7 bases between. The CDR3 coding sequence is TGCAGCGTTGAGCCGGGGGATACGCAGTATTTT. It translates to CSVEPGDTQYF.

The V and J genes are TRBV5-1 and TRBJ1-4, with 7 nucleotides matching TRBD1. V was clipped by 4 bases and J by 0 bases; unmatched bases: 6. CDR3 length: 16 residues. Germline assignment: CDR1 SGHRS and CDR2 YFSETQ. The CDR3 bases are TGCGCCAGCAGCACAGGACAGGTTGCAACTAATGAAAAACTGTTTTTT. The encoded protein is CASSTGQVATNEKLFF.

The chain combines TRBV5-5 with TRBJ1-2; D not certain. This CDR3 spans 12 amino acids. Looked up from germline, CDR1 is SGHKS and CDR2 is YYEKEE (reference sequence). V was shortened by 3 bases and J by 5 bases, with 8 bases between the two germline ends. CDR3 nucleotides: TGTGCCAGCAGCTCAGAGGGATATGGCTACACCTTC. It encodes CASSSEGYGYTF.

The rearrangement links TRBV28 to TRBJ2-1; D might be TRBD2 (5 bases). V was trimmed by 8 bases and J by 9 bases, leaving 17 bases between them. CDR1 and CDR2 (germline): MDHEN, SYDVKM. This CDR3 is 13 amino acids long. The CDR3 sequence is CASCEGEGGEQFF. DNA for the CDR3: TGTGCCAGCTGTGAGGGAGAAGGAGGTGAGCAGTTCTTC. Variable domain in full (rest from reference TRBV28 and TRBJ2-1): DVKVTQSSRYLVKRTGEKVFLECVQDMDHENMFWYRQDPGLGLRLIYFSYDVKMKEKGDIPEGYSVSREKKERFSLILESASTNQTSMYLCASCEGEGGEQFFGPGTRLTVL.

This chain joins TRBV4-1 and TRBJ1-6; D not resolved. In germline, CDR1 is MGHRA, CDR2 YSYEKL. With 1 base removed from V and 11 bases from J, the gap between germline ends came to 9 bases. The CDR3 is made up of 13 amino acids. In DNA form, the CDR3 reads TGCGCCAGCAGCCAAGCCCACCTAACACCCCTCCACTTT. This encodes CASSQAHLTPLHF.